The 32 T cell receptor beta chains below all came from one sample that was sequenced in a study of cytomegalovirus exposure and HLA in healthy donors. Primers for the PCR totalled 60 Vbeta and 13 Jbeta. Profiled with immunoSEQ multiplex PCR; TCRdb holds only in-frame clones, not every one. The table includes roughly 97,000 clones, 10% detected once. Sample: PBMCs. These receptors came from a man aged 35-49 years in good health and CMV-seropositive.

This clone occurred a few times. The J gene is TRBJ1-2, the V gene TRBV7-2; 11 nucleotides agree with TRBD1. V shed 5 bases and J 3 bases; nucleotides not matched to a gene: 5. CDR1 and CDR2 (germline): SGHTA, FQGNSA. The CDR3 is 15 residues long. The CDR3: CASSKGQGADYGYTF. The CDR3 nucleotides are TGTGCCAGCAGCAAAGGACAGGGGGCTGACTATGGCTACACCTTC.

This clone was detected a few times. The chain is built from TRBV5-6 and TRBJ2-5; 7 nucleotides line up with TRBD2. From germline, CDR1 is SGHDT and CDR2 YYEEEE. The CDR3 is 14 residues long. J gave up 5 bases and V 2 bases, and 6 bases lay outside the gene matches. The CDR3 DNA follows: TGTGCCAGCAGCTTTGGCGGGAGTTTGGAGACCCAGTACTTC. Its translation is CASSFGGSLETQYF.

This chain links TRBV2 with TRBJ2-7, with TRBD2 matching over 10 bases. CDR1 SNHLY and CDR2 FYNNEI come from the germline V gene. The CDR3 length is 15 residues. V trimming: 6 bases; J trimming: 3 bases; junction bases outside the gene matches: 8. CDR3 region: CASSKEAGGLYEQYF. CDR3 coding DNA: TGTGCCAGCAGCAAGGAAGCGGGAGGGCTCTACGAGCAGTACTTC.

This clone was picked up many times. The chain links TRBV28 to TRBJ2-7; tentative D call: TRBD1 (5 bases). The CDR3 covers 14 residues. Germline V gives CDR1 MDHEN, CDR2 SYDVKM. V was cut by 8 bases and J by 9 bases, with 23 bases left in between. CDR3 residues: CASRLTEKHPGQYF. Written as DNA, the CDR3 is TGTGCCAGCCGATTGACAGAAAAGCATCCCGGGCAGTACTTC.

Only a few counts were recorded for this clone. The genes are TRBV10-3 and TRBJ2-5; 13 bases agree with TRBD2. The CDR3 sequence is 18 residues long. Germline lookup yields CDR1 ENHRY and CDR2 SYGVKD. V lost 2 bases to trimming and J lost 1 base; unmatched junction nucleotides: 7. This chain's CDR3 is CAISEEVGLAGAQETQYF. CDR3 bases: TGTGCCATCAGTGAGGAGGTTGGACTAGCGGGGGCCCAAGAGACCCAGTACTTC.

This clone has just a few counts. The J gene is TRBJ2-7, the V gene TRBV2; D may be TRBD2 (7 bases). Germline assignment: CDR1 SNHLY and CDR2 FYNNEI. This CDR3 has 11 residues. Between the trimmed V and J ends, which lost 10 bases and 4 bases, there was a span of 11 bases. DNA of the CDR3: TGTGCCAACGGGGGGCGGTACGAGCAGTACTTC. This translates into CANGGRYEQYF.

The genes are TRBV13 and TRBJ2-7; a possible D gene is TRBD1 (5 bases). Trimming took off 1 base at V and 3 bases at J, with 10 bases between the two ends. There are 14 residues in the CDR3. Germline CDR1 PRHDT, CDR2 FYEKMQ (reference sequence). The CDR3 sequence is CASSLEDKSYEQYF. CDR3 in DNA: TGTGCCAGCAGCTTAGAGGACAAGAGCTACGAGCAGTACTTC.

The chain combines TRBV7-2 with TRBJ1-1; TRBD1 aligns across 9 bases. The germline CDR1 and CDR2 sequences are SGHTA and FQGNSA. The CDR3 has 18 residues. V was pared by 5 bases and J by 1 base, with 14 bases of the junction left unmatched. The CDR3 region is CASSPSPGTGSENTEAFF. CDR3 coding DNA: TGTGCCAGCAGCCCCAGTCCCGGGACAGGGTCGGAGAACACTGAAGCTTTCTTT.

The chain has TRBV7-9 and TRBJ1-6; D unresolved. The ends were cut back, 5 bases at V and 7 bases at J, with 12 bases in the middle. CDR3 size: 14 residues. The germline V gene has CDR1 SEHNR and CDR2 FQNEAQ (reference sequence). The CDR3 DNA sequence: TGTGCCAGCAGCGACCGGGATTCGAATTCACCCCTCCACTTT. Translating it yields CASSDRDSNSPLHF. The full variable domain, with the rest looked up from reference TRBV7-9 and TRBJ1-6, is DTGVSQNPRHKITKRGQNVTFRCDPISEHNRLYWYRQTLGQGPEFLTYFQNEAQLEKSRLLSDRFSAERPKGSFSTLEIQRTEQGDSAMYLCASSDRDSNSPLHFGNGTRLTVT.

This clone was found a few times. The chain has TRBV5-1 and TRBJ2-7, with TRBD1 identical over 9 bases. With V trimmed by 3 bases and J by 6 bases, 7 bases remained unmatched. This CDR3 is 14 amino acids long. The germline gives CDR1 SGHRS, CDR2 YFSETQ. CDR3 coding DNA: TGCGCCAGCAGCTCAGGGACAGGGAGGGGCGAGCAGTACTTC. Translation gives CASSSGTGRGEQYF.

This chain's CDR3 is CASSLVHGIYEQYF. CDR3 DNA sequence: TGTGCCAGCAGCTTAGTACACGGGATCTACGAGCAGTACTTC. The chain has TRBV7-2 and TRBJ2-7; a possible D gene is TRBD2 (5 bases). The V gene lost 1 base and the J gene lost 3 bases, with 10 bases spanning the gap. This CDR3 spans 14 amino acids. Germline CDR1 is SGHTA and CDR2 is FQGNSA. Full variable domain (remainder filled in from reference TRBV7-2 and TRBJ2-7): GAGVSQSPSNKVTEKGKDVELRCDPISGHTALYWYRQSLGQGLEFLIYFQGNSAPDKSGLPSDRFSAERTGGSVSTLTIQRTQQEDSAVYLCASSLVHGIYEQYFGPGTRLTVT.

This clone was picked up a small number of times. The V and J genes are TRBV7-3 and TRBJ2-1; 7 bases are shared with TRBD2. Looked up from germline, CDR1 is SGHTA and CDR2 is FQGTGA. Losses at the gene ends were 6 bases for V and 6 bases for J; bases not matched to a gene: 11. CDR3 length: 15 amino acids. CDR3 protein: CASRSLAGEGNEQFF. CDR3 DNA: TGTGCCAGCAGGTCTCTCGCGGGAGAAGGCAATGAGCAGTTCTTC.

The V call is TRBV5-1, the J call TRBJ2-2; TRBD2 matches at 11 bases. This CDR3 contains 15 residues. After removal of 1 base from V and 6 bases from J, the junction contained 2 bases not matched to a gene. CDR1 SGHRS and CDR2 YFSETQ come from the germline V gene. The CDR3 is CASSLTSGSSGELFF. The CDR3 bases are TGCGCCAGCAGCTTGACTAGCGGGAGTTCCGGGGAGCTGTTTTTT. The whole variable domain, filled in from reference TRBV5-1 and TRBJ2-2, reads KAGVTQTPRYLIKTRGQQVTLSCSPISGHRSVSWYQQTPGQGLQFLFEYFSETQRNKGNFPGRFSGRQFSNSRSEMNVSTLELGDSALYLCASSLTSGSSGELFFGEGSRLTVL.

This clone has just a few counts. This chain links TRBV7-2 with TRBJ1-4; 9 bases align to TRBD1. The CDR3 covers 15 residues. In germline, CDR1 is SGHTA, CDR2 FQGNSA. The trim removed 1 base at V and 8 bases at J, leaving 5 bases unmatched. As DNA, the CDR3 is TGTGCCAGCAGCTTAGGGGACAGGGTACGCGAAAAACTGTTTTTT. This codes for CASSLGDRVREKLFF.

The chain employs TRBV19 and TRBJ2-3; 9 bases fit TRBD1. The trim removed 5 bases at V and 11 bases at J, leaving 5 bases unmatched. Germline CDR1 and CDR2: LNHDA and SQIVND (reference sequence). The CDR3 covers 12 residues. This chain's CDR3 is CASSGDRVKQYF. In DNA, the CDR3 is TGTGCCAGTAGTGGGGACAGGGTAAAGCAGTATTTT.

The sample holds a few counts of this clone. The chain links TRBV7-2 to TRBJ2-7; 9 bases line up with TRBD1. V lost 4 bases and J lost 3; bases outside the gene matches: 7. The CDR3 has 15 residues. Germline CDR1 and CDR2: SGHTA and FQGNSA. The CDR3 nucleotides are TGTGCCAGCAGCTCGGCGGGGACAGGGCGCTACGAGCAGTACTTC. This encodes CASSSAGTGRYEQYF.

As concerns this clone: A junction boundary mismatches the germline segment, possibly from a read error. The V gene is TRBV19, the J gene TRBJ2-2; D may be TRBD2 (5 bases). Germline V gene lookup returns CDR1 LNHDA and CDR2 SQIVND (reference sequence). The CDR3 extends over 12 amino acids. CDR3 DNA sequence: TGTGCCAGTAGAAAACGGACCGGGGATCTGTTTTTT. Translating gives CASRKRTGDLFF.

The J gene is TRBJ2-6, the V gene TRBV29-1; D is perhaps TRBD2 (5 bases). Trimming took off 4 bases at V and 7 bases at J, with 8 bases between the two ends. Germline CDR1 reads SQVTM; CDR2 reads ANQGSEA. The CDR3 length is 12 residues. DNA of the CDR3: TGCAGCGTTGCCGGGATTGCCAACGTCCTGACTTTC. It specifies CSVAGIANVLTF.

At least ten counts were recorded for this clone. CDR3 in DNA: TGTGCCAGCACCAGGCTGACAGGGGGTCGGAATGAGCAGTTCTTC. Its translation is CASTRLTGGRNEQFF. The chain combines TRBV6-5 with TRBJ2-1, with 9 bases identical to TRBD1. The V and J ends lost 7 bases and 7 bases, in that order; junction bases with no gene match: 11. CDR3 length: 15 residues. The V gene's germline CDR1 is MNHEY and CDR2 SVGAGI.

This clone appeared a single time. This chain connects TRBV14 to TRBJ2-4; 9 positions agree with TRBD1. The ends lost 2 bases at V and 5 bases at J; junction bases unmatched: 7. Germline loops: CDR1 SGHDN, CDR2 FVKESK. The CDR3 is 16 amino acids. The CDR3 nucleotides are TGTGCCAGCAGCCAATATTTAGGACAGGGGCAAAACATTCAGTACTTC. It translates to CASSQYLGQGQNIQYF.

The table lists this clone with a few counts. The CDR3 nucleotides read TGTGCCAGCAGCTTATTTGCTAGCGGGAGCGTCAGCAGGCGCACAGATACGCAGTATTTT. It encodes CASSLFASGSVSRRTDTQYF. This sequence joins TRBV7-8 and TRBJ2-3; 10 bases are shared with TRBD2. Germline CDR1 reads SGHVS; CDR2 reads FQNEAQ. V lost 2 bases and J lost 1; bases outside the gene matches: 15. The length of the CDR3 is 20 residues.

This clone turned up a few times. This chain joins TRBV4-2 and TRBJ2-7; TRBD2 matches 13 bases. CDR1 and CDR2 from the germline V gene are LGHNA and YNFKEQ. J was trimmed by 4 bases and V by 4 bases; bases with no gene match: 4. The CDR3 is 15 residues long. Here the CDR3 DNA reads TGTGCCAGCAGCCGGGGGACTAGCGGGGCTTACGAGCAGTACTTC. Its translation: CASSRGTSGAYEQYF.

There are a few counts of this clone. The chain has TRBV7-9 and TRBJ2-5, with TRBD2 as a possible D gene (7 bases). V gave up 1 base and J gave up 2 bases, with 14 bases separating them. The CDR3 is made up of 16 amino acids. Looked up from germline, CDR1 is SEHNR and CDR2 is FQNEAQ (reference sequence). The CDR3 sequence is CASSLEGGGPQETQYF. The CDR3 DNA follows: TGTGCCAGCAGCTTAGAAGGGGGGGGGCCACAAGAGACCCAGTACTTC. Supplemented by reference TRBV7-9 and TRBJ2-5, the full variable domain reads DTGVSQNPRHKITKRGQNVTFRCDPISEHNRLYWYRQTLGQGPEFLTYFQNEAQLEKSRLLSDRFSAERPKGSFSTLEIQRTEQGDSAMYLCASSLEGGGPQETQYFGPGTRLLVL.

The sample holds a few counts of this clone. V is TRBV2 and J is TRBJ2-3; 7 bases are shared with TRBD2. Germline-derived CDR1 and CDR2 are SNHLY and FYNNEI. The trim removed 8 bases at V and 0 bases at J, leaving 8 bases unmatched. The CDR3 is 15 residues long. The CDR3 sequence is CASGRGTYSTDTQYF. CDR3 coding DNA: TGTGCCAGCGGGAGGGGAACTTACAGCACAGATACGCAGTATTTT.

Worth noting for this clone: Other DNA sequences in this sample translate to the same CDR3. The rearrangement joins TRBV7-2 to TRBJ2-1; 14 nucleotides match TRBD2. This CDR3 spans 15 amino acids. Germline V gives CDR1 SGHTA, CDR2 FQGNSA. Trimming took 1 base from V and 9 from J; bases not matched to a gene: 2. CDR3 sequence reads: CASSLEGLAGVEQFF. CDR3 DNA: TGTGCCAGCAGCTTAGAGGGACTAGCGGGAGTTGAGCAGTTCTTC.

The V and J genes are TRBV7-6 and TRBJ2-2, with D possibly being TRBD2 (5 bases). The V gene lost 5 bases and the J gene lost 4 bases, with 14 bases spanning the gap. The CDR3 has 15 amino acids. Germline values: CDR1 SGHVS, CDR2 FNYEAQ. This chain's CDR3 is CASSPGVPGTGELFF. Here the CDR3 DNA reads TGTGCCAGCAGCCCCGGGGTCCCGGGCACCGGGGAGCTGTTTTTT.

As concerns this clone: A junction boundary mismatches the germline segment, possibly from a read error. V usage is TRBV19 and J usage is TRBJ2-7; 16 bases are a match to TRBD2. Germline-derived CDR1 and CDR2 are LNHDA and SQIVND (reference sequence). CDR3 length: 16 residues. The CDR3 DNA is TGTGCCAGTACCCACCCGAAGGGACTAGCGGGAGGGCCTTATTATTTC. It specifies CASTHPKGLAGGPYYF.

The chain joins TRBV14 to TRBJ2-5; D is perhaps TRBD2 (5 bases). Trimming pared 1 base from V and 5 bases from J, leaving 14 bases between. This CDR3 comprises 15 residues. Germline loops: CDR1 SGHDN, CDR2 FVKESK. CDR3 region: CASSQGFGIRETQYF. In DNA, the CDR3 is TGTGCCAGCAGCCAAGGGTTCGGGATTAGGGAGACCCAGTACTTC.

This rearrangement joins TRBV6-5 to TRBJ2-7; D might be TRBD2 (7 bases). There are 13 residues in the CDR3. Germline CDR1 MNHEY, CDR2 SVGAGI. V gave up 2 bases and J gave up 7 bases, with 12 bases separating them. The CDR3 protein is CASSYPGGGEQYF. The CDR3 bases are TGTGCCAGCAGTTACCCGGGGGGCGGGGAGCAGTACTTC.

V and J are TRBV27 and TRBJ2-7; 9 bases fit TRBD1. CDR3 length: 13 amino acids. Germline V gene lookup returns CDR1 MNHEY and CDR2 SMNVEV (reference sequence). With 6 bases clipped from V and 4 bases from J, the junction kept 4 bases outside the gene matches. The CDR3 region has the DNA TGTGCCAGCAGGACAGGGGGAATTTACGAGCAGTACTTC. It is translated as CASRTGGIYEQYF.

The chain joins TRBV6-1 to TRBJ2-3; D may be TRBD2 (5 bases). CDR3 length: 15 amino acids. CDR1 MNHNS and CDR2 SASEGT come from the germline V gene. Trimming shortened V by 3 bases and J by 1 base, and 11 bases separated the two germline ends. CDR3 DNA: TGTGCCAGCAGTGAGAGGGCCTGGGGCACAGATACGCAGTATTTT. Its translation is CASSERAWGTDTQYF.

V and J are TRBV7-3 and TRBJ2-5; D is perhaps TRBD2 (5 bases). Trimming removed 6 bases from V and 5 bases from J, with 13 bases in between. CDR1 is SGHTA, CDR2 FQGTGA, per germline. The CDR3 spans 13 residues. The CDR3: CASRSGVGETQYF. CDR3 DNA sequence: TGTGCCAGCAGGAGCGGTGTCGGGGAGACCCAGTACTTC.